The next 7 T cell receptor beta chains were all read from a single sample in a study of shared clonotypes between healthy human individuals. The assay was immunoSEQ multiplex PCR, and TCRdb's table has in-frame clones only and misses some. This sample has around 2.5 million clones, with under 95% found just once. Source material: naive CD4+ T cells from PBMCs. Specified subset: CD45RA+ positively selected. These receptors came from a man aged 18 to 30 in good health. Some clones in this sample may be carry-over from other donors' samples.

The chain has TRBV5-1 and TRBJ1-1; possible D gene TRBD1, 6 bases. This CDR3 is built from 13 residues. The germline V gene has CDR1 SGHRS and CDR2 YFSETQ. Trimming pared 4 bases from V and 5 bases from J, leaving 12 bases between. CDR3 in amino acids: CASSPGTPTEAFF. DNA of the CDR3: TGCGCCAGCAGCCCAGGGACACCGACTGAAGCTTTCTTT.

About this clone itself: A much larger clone is a single base away; this may be a read error. The same CDR3 arises from other DNA sequences in this sample as well. V usage is TRBV2 and J usage is TRBJ2-3; D not resolved. The V end lost 6 bases, the J end lost 3 bases, and 4 bases lay between the germline ends. The CDR3 is 11 amino acids. Germline values: CDR1 SNHLY, CDR2 FYNNEI. CDR3 DNA: TGTGCCAGCAGCTTTACAGATACGCAGTATTTT. This encodes CASSFTDTQYF.

The chain is built from TRBV4-1 and TRBJ2-6, with a weak D call TRBD2 (5 bases). The germline V and J ends were trimmed by 5 bases and 3 bases, with 17 bases remaining between them. From germline, CDR1 is MGHRA and CDR2 YSYEKL. This CDR3 comprises 17 residues. The CDR3 reads CASSYLPRELGANVLTF. The CDR3 coding sequence is TGCGCCAGCAGCTACCTACCCCGGGAACTTGGGGCCAACGTCCTGACTTTC.

Worth noting for this clone: The sample carries other DNA sequences with the same CDR3. The chain employs TRBV30 and TRBJ1-5; D is unresolved. From germline, CDR1 is GTSNPN and CDR2 SVGIG (reference sequence). CDR3 size: 13 residues. V was pared by 3 bases and J by 2 bases, with 8 bases between. CDR3 sequence reads: CAWSSAGNQPQHF. The CDR3 DNA reads TGTGCCTGGAGCTCGGCGGGCAATCAGCCCCAGCATTTT.

The rearrangement links TRBV5-4 to TRBJ2-2; D could derive from TRBD1 or TRBD2 (5 bases each). Trimming stripped 3 bases from V and 6 bases from J, with 9 bases between. CDR3 length equals 13 residues. The germline CDR1 and CDR2 sequences are SGHNT and YYREEE (reference sequence). In DNA form, the CDR3 reads TGTGCCAGCAGCTCTGGGGGTTCCGGGGAGCTGTTTTTT. As protein: CASSSGGSGELFF.

The chain is built from TRBV28 and TRBJ2-7; 10 bases agree with TRBD1. The CDR3 covers 15 residues. Trimming took 8 bases from V and 2 from J; bases not matched to a gene: 9. CDR1 and CDR2 from the germline V gene are MDHEN and SYDVKM. CDR3 sequence: CASYDAGTGAYEQYF. The DNA of the CDR3 is TGTGCCAGCTACGACGCCGGGACAGGGGCCTACGAGCAGTACTTC. Combining the CDR3 with reference TRBV28 and TRBJ2-7 gives the whole variable domain DVKVTQSSRYLVKRTGEKVFLECVQDMDHENMFWYRQDPGLGLRLIYFSYDVKMKEKGDIPEGYSVSREKKERFSLILESASTNQTSMYLCASYDAGTGAYEQYFGPGTRLTVT.

V is TRBV28 and J is TRBJ2-3, with 7 bases matching TRBD1. The germline gives CDR1 MDHEN, CDR2 SYDVKM. V lost 6 bases, J lost 2 bases, and 11 bases stayed unmatched. The CDR3 has 16 amino acids. CDR3 loop: CASSLTGTVSTDTQYF. DNA of the CDR3: TGTGCCAGCAGCCTAACCGGGACAGTTTCCACAGATACGCAGTATTTT.